The 10 T cell receptor beta chains listed next were all sequenced from one sample in a study of blood T cell repertoires in COVID-19. The repertoire was sequenced with immunoSEQ multiplex PCR; TCRdb's copy has only in-frame clones and lacks some. The data show 110,000 or so clones, roughly 84% seen once. The source material was peripheral blood. These receptors all stem from a woman between 50 and 59 years old with acute or convalescent COVID-19.

This chain uses TRBV5-6 with TRBJ1-2, with 10 bases lining up with TRBD1. The CDR3 covers 19 residues. Germline-derived CDR1 and CDR2 are SGHDT and YYEEEE. Unmatched junction bases numbered 17, after V lost 2 bases and J lost 4 bases. The CDR3 is CASSLATGTGDSFSYGYTF. The CDR3 region has the DNA TGTGCCAGCAGCTTAGCAACCGGGACAGGGGATTCTTTTAGCTATGGCTACACCTTC.

The chain joins TRBV3-1 (or the pseudogene TRBV3-2) to TRBJ1-2, with TRBD1 identical over 7 bases. The germline CDR1 and CDR2 sequences are LGHDT and YNNKEL (reference sequence). V lost 3 bases and J lost 5; bases outside the gene matches: 12. CDR3 size: 16 residues. The DNA of the CDR3 is TGTGCCAGCAGCCATTTACCGGGACAGTATCTATATGGCTACACCTTC. Its translation: CASSHLPGQYLYGYTF.

A word on this clone: At the DNA level, this CDR3 is encoded by other sequences in the same sample as well. The chain couples TRBV11-1 to TRBJ1-1, with D possibly being TRBD1 (6 bases). V was clipped by 1 base and J by 0 bases, with 6 bases between them. The CDR3 covers 14 residues. Germline lookup yields CDR1 SGHAT and CDR2 FQDESV (reference sequence). CDR3 DNA sequence: TGTGCCAGCAGCTTAGACAGGGTGAACACTGAAGCTTTCTTT. This translates into CASSLDRVNTEAFF.

This clone was observed a handful of times. This chain links TRBV3-1 (or the pseudogene TRBV3-2) with TRBJ2-7; 9 bases map to TRBD1. The CDR3 loop spans 16 amino acids. The germline CDR1 and CDR2 sequences are LGHDT and YNNKEL (reference sequence). V lost 4 bases to trimming and J lost 3 bases; unmatched junction nucleotides: 10. The chain's CDR3 is CASSLTTGGLYYEQYF. In nucleotides, the CDR3 is TGTGCCAGCAGCCTAACCACAGGGGGCCTCTACTACGAGCAGTACTTC.

V is TRBV25-1 and J is TRBJ1-2; the D is unclear. Germline V gives CDR1 MGHDK, CDR2 SYGVNS. The CDR3 is made up of 13 amino acids. The V end lost 5 bases, the J end lost 2 bases, and 9 bases lay between the germline ends. The CDR3 nucleotides are TGTGCCAGCAGTCTCCGGCGGAACTATGGCTACACCTTC. Amino acids: CASSLRRNYGYTF.

J is TRBJ2-5 and V is TRBV7-9; possibly TRBD1 for D (5 bases). V was shortened by 4 bases and J by 3 bases, with 15 bases between the two germline ends. This CDR3 region has 15 residues. Germline CDR1 reads SEHNR; CDR2 reads FQNEAQ (reference sequence). The CDR3 nucleotides read TGTGCCAGCAGCTACGGACACTCCGTGAAAGAGACCCAGTACTTC. It specifies CASSYGHSVKETQYF.

The chain has TRBV6-2 or TRBV6-3 and TRBJ1-4; no clear D gene. This CDR3 is built from 13 residues. The V gene lost 2 bases and the J gene lost 8 bases, with 9 bases spanning the gap. The germline gives CDR1 MNHEY, CDR2 SVGEGT. The CDR3 spells CASSYTDSEKLFF. CDR3 DNA: TGTGCCAGCAGTTACACCGACTCAGAAAAACTGTTTTTT.

This clone was picked up one time. The genes are TRBV6-5 and TRBJ2-3, with TRBD2 matching 12 bases. V lost 4 bases, J lost 9 bases, and 5 bases stayed unmatched. The CDR3 loop spans 14 amino acids. Germline V gives CDR1 MNHEY, CDR2 SVGAGI. The CDR3 DNA reads TGTGCCAGCAGTTCCACTAGCGGGGGGACGACGCAGTATTTT. It specifies CASSSTSGGTTQYF.

J is TRBJ2-7 and V is TRBV3-1 (or the pseudogene TRBV3-2); 11 nucleotides agree with TRBD2. Trimming removed 1 base from V and 9 bases from J; junction bases left unmatched: 8. Per germline, CDR1 LGHDT and CDR2 YNNKEL (reference sequence). The CDR3 runs to 15 residues. The DNA of the CDR3 is TGTGCCAGCAGCCAAGGAGAACTAGCGGGGGCCCTGCAGTACTTC. Translated, it gives CASSQGELAGALQYF.

V usage is TRBV5-8 and J usage is TRBJ2-5; D possibly corresponds to TRBD2 (6 bases). V shed 2 bases and J shed 4 bases, with 15 bases lying between them. The germline V gene has CDR1 SGHTS and CDR2 YDEGEE. This CDR3 contains 15 residues. The CDR3 sequence: CASSFGVGRGETQYF. The CDR3 DNA reads TGTGCCAGCAGCTTTGGAGTAGGGCGGGGAGAGACCCAGTACTTC.